One sample yielded the 31 T cell receptor beta chains listed below, sequenced in a study of T cells expressing NK-cell markers. TCRdb derives one entry per CDR3 protein from the 5' RACE reads, leaving out DNA. This sample's table has 350,000 to 500,000 distinct CDR3 sequences. Sequencing was done on a sample of blood T cells: a sorted CD56 or NKG2C T cell subset, CD4+ or CD8+ T cells, or bulk PBMC T cells (not recorded which). Source of these receptors: a woman between 18 and 75 years old in good health.

The chain couples TRBV27 to TRBJ1-6. Per the germline V gene, CDR1 is MNHEY and CDR2 is SMNVEV (reference sequence). This CDR3 contains 15 residues. CDR3 residues: CASSLVAEYNSPLHF.

V is TRBV12-3 or TRBV12-4 and J is TRBJ1-2. This CDR3 contains 17 residues. CDR3 loop: CASSFNAISGRNYGYTF.

The chain uses TRBV7-3 and TRBJ2-1; TCRdb outputs TRBD2, but without DNA this stays unchecked. CDR1 is SGHTA and CDR2 is FQGTGA in the germline V gene. The CDR3 spans 12 residues. The CDR3 region is CASSRAGDEQFF.

This chain connects TRBV20-1 to TRBJ2-7. Germline values: CDR1 DFQATT, CDR2 SNEGSKA (reference sequence). This CDR3 contains 12 residues. The CDR3: CSARESSYEQYF.

The CDR3 spells CASSAQVSANTGELFF. V usage is TRBV9 and J usage is TRBJ2-2. This CDR3 is 16 amino acids long. CDR1 and CDR2 from the germline V gene are SGDLS and YYNGEE.

V usage is TRBV7-8 and J usage is TRBJ2-3; the D gene TCRdb calls, TRBD2, cannot be checked with no DNA. CDR1 and CDR2 from the germline V gene are SGHVS and FQNEAQ. This CDR3 has 16 residues. CDR3 residues: CASSLVMAGATDTQYF.

The chain uses TRBV6-2 or TRBV6-3 and TRBJ2-7. The CDR3 has 11 residues. The germline V gene has CDR1 MNHEY and CDR2 SVGEGT. This CDR3 reads CASSYQYEQYF.

This chain uses TRBV9 with TRBJ2-7; TCRdb outputs TRBD1, but without DNA this stays unchecked. CDR1 is SGDLS and CDR2 is YYNGEE in the germline V gene. The CDR3 totals 15 residues. The CDR3 protein is CASSVAQGATYEQYF.

The chain couples TRBV5-1 to TRBJ2-1. This CDR3 region has 16 residues. CDR1 and CDR2 from the germline V gene are SGHRS and YFSETQ. The CDR3 protein is CASSLGSVAIDNEQFF.

This sequence joins TRBV6-2 or TRBV6-3 and TRBJ2-3; the TCRdb call, TRBD2, lacks DNA for checking. CDR3 size: 14 residues. The germline V gene encodes CDR1 MNHEY and CDR2 SVGEGT. CDR3 sequence reads: CASRRGERTDTQYF.

The rearrangement joins TRBV6-1 to TRBJ2-4; as DNA is missing, the TRBD1 call by TCRdb cannot be tested. The CDR3 runs 12 residues. Germline-derived CDR1 and CDR2 are MNHNS and SASEGT. The CDR3 here is CASSAALYIQYF.

The chain couples TRBV29-1 to TRBJ2-1; the TRBD1 assignment by TCRdb is unverifiable without DNA. The CDR3 contains 12 residues. Germline V gene data show CDR1 as SQVTM and CDR2 as ANQGSEA. CDR3 in amino acids: CSGTPSGNEQFF.

V gene TRBV30 combines with J gene TRBJ1-5; the TRBD1 assignment by TCRdb is unverifiable without DNA. This CDR3 region has 13 residues. Germline assignment: CDR1 GTSNPN and CDR2 SVGIG (reference sequence). CDR3 sequence: CAWSVGGREPQHF.

The chain has TRBV6-2 or TRBV6-3 and TRBJ2-1; TCRdb calls TRBD2, which cannot be checked without DNA. Germline assignment: CDR1 MNHEY and CDR2 SVGEGT. The length of the CDR3 is 14 residues. The CDR3: CASSYPSSEDEQFF.

The chain carries TRBV10-3 and TRBJ2-5; as DNA is missing, the TRBD2 call by TCRdb cannot be tested. The CDR3 covers 13 residues. CDR1 is ENHRY, CDR2 SYGVKD, per germline. This CDR3 is CAIGTPPVETQYF.

The J gene is TRBJ1-4, the V gene TRBV11-2; lacking DNA, the TRBD1 call made by TCRdb goes unchecked. Germline values: CDR1 SGHAT, CDR2 FQNNGV. CDR3 length equals 16 residues. Here the CDR3 reads CASSLERNRLRGKLFF. Supplemented by reference TRBV11-2 and TRBJ1-4, the full variable domain reads EAGVAQSPRYKIIEKRQSVAFWCNPISGHATLYWYQQILGQGPKLLIQFQNNGVVDDSQLPKDRFSAERLKGVDSTLKIQPAKLEDSAVYLCASSLERNRLRGKLFFGSGTQLSVL.

The V call is TRBV24-1, the J call TRBJ2-3; absent DNA, TCRdb's TRBD1 call cannot be checked. Germline lookup yields CDR1 KGHDR and CDR2 SFDVKD. This CDR3 has 15 residues. The CDR3 loop is CATSEPRVPPDTQYF.

This chain connects TRBV30 to TRBJ1-3; with no DNA, the TCRdb D assignment of TRBD1 cannot be verified. The CDR3 loop spans 15 amino acids. Germline values: CDR1 GTSNPN, CDR2 SVGIG (reference sequence). The chain's CDR3 is CAWSVMGGSGNTIYF.

The V and J genes are TRBV9 and TRBJ2-7; TCRdb's D call, TRBD1, is unchecked because there is no DNA. CDR1 and CDR2 (germline): SGDLS, YYNGEE. The CDR3 is 15 amino acids. This chain's CDR3 is CASSRAGQETYEQYF.

The chain uses TRBV5-1 and TRBJ2-7; the TCRdb D gene call, TRBD2, has no DNA to confirm it. The CDR3 is 16 amino acids. In germline, CDR1 is SGHRS, CDR2 YFSETQ. CDR3 sequence: CASSPLVSGTSYEQYF.

The chain employs TRBV5-1 and TRBJ2-2. The CDR3 is made up of 14 amino acids. Germline CDR1 and CDR2: SGHRS and YFSETQ. The CDR3 spells CASSKVPDTGELFF.

The chain combines TRBV10-1 with TRBJ2-3; TCRdb's D call of TRBD2 is untestable without DNA. Germline CDR1 reads WNHNN; CDR2 reads SYGVQD (reference sequence). This CDR3 comprises 15 residues. The CDR3 spells CATRSGTRGQDTQYF.

The chain uses TRBV10-3 and TRBJ2-2; TCRdb indicates TRBD1, and absent DNA this call remains unverified. CDR3 size: 14 residues. CDR1 ENHRY and CDR2 SYGVKD come from the germline V gene. The CDR3: CAIRPQGSTGELFF.

This chain connects TRBV12-3 or TRBV12-4 to TRBJ1-2. There are 11 residues in the CDR3. CDR3 region: CASSNPRGYTF.

The V gene is TRBV30, the J gene TRBJ2-6; the D gene TCRdb calls, TRBD1, cannot be checked with no DNA. This CDR3 is 18 amino acids long. Germline V lookup: CDR1 GTSNPN, CDR2 SVGIG (reference sequence). The CDR3 protein is CAWSKPGQKSSGANVLTF.

The chain links TRBV6-6 to TRBJ1-2. There are 11 residues in the CDR3. In germline, CDR1 is MNHNY, CDR2 SVGAGI (reference sequence). CDR3 sequence reads: CASTEFYGYTF.

This chain uses TRBV9 with TRBJ2-2. The germline V gene encodes CDR1 SGDLS and CDR2 YYNGEE. This CDR3 has 15 residues. The CDR3 sequence is CASSRRLANTGELFF.

CDR3 loop: CASSLSGQDYEQYF. The chain links TRBV25-1 to TRBJ2-7; TCRdb gives TRBD1 as the D gene, but with no DNA this cannot be confirmed. The CDR3 totals 14 residues. Germline V lookup: CDR1 MGHDK, CDR2 SYGVNS.

The rearrangement links TRBV15 to TRBJ1-1. Germline-derived CDR1 and CDR2 are LNHNV and YYDKDF (reference sequence). The CDR3 spans 15 residues. The CDR3 sequence: CATSPEVGGNTEAFF.

The V call is TRBV5-4, the J call TRBJ2-5. Germline V gene lookup returns CDR1 SGHNT and CDR2 YYREEE (reference sequence). The CDR3 has 13 amino acids. CDR3 residues: CASSLRSEETQYF.

This chain connects TRBV12-3 or TRBV12-4 to TRBJ1-2. The CDR3 runs 13 residues. CDR3: CASSSSPNYGYTF.